The clone carrying this T cell receptor (beta chain) was seen a few times. This specimen belongs to a study of response to subunit inactivated influenza vaccine. Between the trimmed V and J ends, which lost 1 base and 0 bases, there was a span of 9 bases. Germline lookup yields CDR1 MGHRA and CDR2 YSYEKL. The CDR3 has 16 amino acids. TCRdb passed the RT-PCR reads through MiXCR, listing each CDR3 protein once. The table records roughly 780,000 distinct CDR3 sequences, roughly 18% of them present only once. V is TRBV4-1 and J is TRBJ2-2, with a possible D match to TRBD2 (5 bases). This receptor was obtained from a man between 50 and 59 years old who received an inactivated influenza vaccine. The material was PBMCs from blood, obtained about 5 days after vaccination. The CDR3, as DNA: TGCGCCAGCAGCCAAGGGCGGGCATCGAACACCGGGGAGCTGTTTTTT. This gives the protein CASSQGRASNTGELFF.